The 4 T cell receptor beta chains given below trace back to one sample, sequenced in a study of metastatic and nonmetastatic thyroid tumors. TCRdb called clones again from the PCR reads with MiXCR. Of some 22,000 clones in the sample, 20% to 30% were seen once. Every patient was untreated before thyroid surgery. Sequencing was carried out using tumor tissue. These receptors came from a male donor with papillary thyroid cancer or a benign thyroid nodule (not recorded which). Some clones in this sample may be carry-over from other donors' samples.

This clone has at least ten counts. The V call is TRBV6-1, the J call TRBJ2-1; 10 nucleotides align to TRBD2. The germline gives CDR1 MNHNS, CDR2 SASEGT. The length of the CDR3 is 14 residues. The trim removed 10 bases at V and 1 base at J, leaving 4 bases unmatched. The CDR3 here is CATGLADSYNEQFF. CDR3 sequence (DNA): TGTGCCACTGGACTAGCGGATTCCTACAATGAGCAGTTCTTC.

The chain employs TRBV10-3 and TRBJ1-4; the D gene is possibly TRBD1 (5 bases). Between the trimmed V and J ends, which lost 10 bases and 8 bases, there was a span of 17 bases. Germline lookup yields CDR1 ENHRY and CDR2 SYGVKD. There are 13 residues in the CDR3. In nucleotides, the CDR3 is TGTGCCAGCCAGGGAGACGCCGGGGAAAAACTGTTTTTT. Residues: CASQGDAGEKLFF.

In regard to this clone: A junction boundary mismatches the germline segment, possibly from a read error. The V and J genes are TRBV28 and TRBJ2-7; D possibly corresponds to TRBD2 (5 bases). This CDR3 is 16 amino acids long. CDR1 and CDR2 from the germline V gene are MDHEN and SYDVKM. The CDR3 loop reads CASSFPTGKLSYGQYF. As DNA, the CDR3 is TGCGCCAGCAGTTTCCCCACGGGAAAATTGTCCTACGGGCAGTACTTC.

This rearrangement joins TRBV5-1 to TRBJ1-1; D uncertain. The germline gives CDR1 SGHRS, CDR2 YFSETQ. CDR3 length: 12 residues. Trimming cost V 7 bases and J 7 bases, with 14 bases left between them. The CDR3 reads CASRLSGIEAFF. Written as DNA, the CDR3 is TGCGCCAGCCGACTGTCCGGGATTGAAGCTTTCTTT. Complete variable domain (other parts from reference TRBV5-1 and TRBJ1-1): KAGVTQTPRYLIKTRGQQVTLSCSPISGHRSVSWYQQTPGQGLQFLFEYFSETQRNKGNFPGRFSGRQFSNSRSEMNVSTLELGDSALYLCASRLSGIEAFFGQGTRLTVV.